This T cell receptor (beta chain) came from a study of T cell responses to AZD1222 COVID-19 vaccine. Overall study: Second doses that came at about 4 or about 12 weeks were put together.

Generated by immunoSEQ multiplex PCR, the TCRdb table keeps only in-frame clones and is missing some. The data show fewer than 300,000 clones, 85% to 95% seen once. Concerning this clone: Its cognate antigen is unknown.

V lost 5 bases and J lost 0, with 20 bases in between. Germline V CDR1 and CDR2: LNHDA, SQIVND (reference sequence). This CDR3 has 18 residues. Overall study findings and caveats: When two AZD1222 doses had been given, Spike-specific TCR breadth and depth rose. Mostly white British, mostly female donors; authors suggested clonal diversity may be underestimated. Recipients of AZD1222 seropositive at baseline numbered only 5 to 7.

The origin of this receptor is an adult in good health. The sample was peripheral blood, taken on day 0 of AZD1222 vaccination. V usage is TRBV19 and J usage is TRBJ1-5; D might be TRBD1 (6 bases). The DNA of the CDR3 is TGTGCCAGTAGTCGCGGCAGGGGCCTAACACTTAGCAATCAGCCCCAGCATTTT. Translating gives CASSRGRGLTLSNQPQHF.